This T cell receptor beta chain was sequenced during a study of blood T cell repertoires in COVID-19. Turning to the study itself: Samples representing acute and convalescent COVID-19 were sourced from the United States, Italy and Spain.

Data came from immunoSEQ multiplex PCR; TCRdb stores just in-frame clones and leaves some out. The sample has approximately 150,000 clones; roughly 82% are singletons. Those who participated ranged in age from 18 to 89 years and resided in about two dozen US areas. Cohort 3 donors counted as recovered after two negative PCRs, clearance, or resolved symptoms. V dropped 0 bases and J dropped 0 bases, with 11 bases sitting between them. The CDR3 is made up of 16 amino acids. Germline V CDR1 and CDR2: SGDLS, YYNGEE. Sample: PBMCs or T cells enriched from blood (not recorded which). The source of this sequence is a man aged 50-59 years who had recovered from COVID-19. J is TRBJ2-3 and V is TRBV9; D unclear. CDR3 DNA sequence: TGTGCCAGCAGCGTAGAAACTACCTCAAGCACAGATACGCAGTATTTT. Translated, it gives CASSVETTSSTDTQYF.